This TCR beta chain was recorded in a study of cytomegalovirus exposure and HLA in healthy donors. The study's findings and limits: The authors enumerated some 160 TCR beta chains as linked to cytomegalovirus. A few chains tied to CMV proved CMV antigen-specific in vitro. Reportedly, TCR beta sequences accurately predicted HLA-A and HLA-B alleles in most subjects.

This clone was counted a single time. Its antigen is undetermined. As for the donors, each was a healthy bone marrow donor. V lost 7 bases and J lost 10, with 17 bases in between. CDR1 and CDR2 (germline): MNHEY, SMNVEV (reference sequence). This CDR3 is 13 amino acids long. PCR used 60 Vbeta primers and 13 Jbeta primers. Only in-frame clones appear in the TCRdb table, and some are missing; sequencing was by immunoSEQ multiplex PCR. The table lists roughly 160,000 clones, approximately 80% of them singletons. The rearrangement links TRBV27 to TRBJ2-1, with D possibly being TRBD2 (6 bases). This TCR was sampled from a boy aged 2 to 10 in good health and CMV-seronegative. Input material: PBMCs. The CDR3 spells CASTQSWGGEQFF. CDR3 in DNA: TGTGCCAGCACCCAATCGTGGGGAGGCGAGCAGTTCTTC.